Sequencing of this TCR beta chain was carried out in a study of blood T cell repertoires in COVID-19. On the study more broadly: T cells, B-cell-depleted T cells, or PBMCs supplied cDNA or gDNA.

This clone has more than one count but fewer than ten. V shed 2 bases, J shed 3 bases, and the junction held 17 bases outside the gene matches. Germline assignment: CDR1 MNHEY and CDR2 SVGEGT. The CDR3 extends over 20 amino acids. TCRdb's table, derived via immunoSEQ multiplex PCR, lists solely in-frame clones and lacks some. The sample lists some 130,000 clones; over 60% were seen once. This TCR was sampled from a man of 80 years or more with acute or convalescent COVID-19. J is TRBJ2-2 and V is TRBV6-2 or TRBV6-3; TRBD1 agrees at 8 bases. The sample comprised peripheral blood. The CDR3 spells CASSYLFRATGGRDTGELFF. In DNA form, the CDR3 reads TGTGCCAGCAGTTACCTTTTCCGGGCTACAGGGGGGAGAGACACCGGGGAGCTGTTTTTT.